The TCR beta chain under discussion was sequenced for a study of graft-versus-host responses after intestinal transplantation. Regarding this clone: Its antigen is still unknown.

Study outcomes and limitations: Within the allografts of patients who had graft-donor T cell macrochimerism, graft-versus-host to host-versus-graft clonal ratios were high. Peak GvH clone levels in circulation were associated with early post-transplant HvG declines. Detected in recipient marrow were GvH clones, some of which were first observed in ileum or blood.

Sequenced by immunoSEQ multiplex PCR; TCRdb stores in-frame clones only, minus some. The data show around 26,000 clones, roughly 95% seen once. The germline V gene has CDR1 SQVTM and CDR2 ANQGSEA. This CDR3 region has 12 residues. V was clipped by 1 base and J by 3 bases, with 7 bases between them. The chain has TRBV29-1 and TRBJ2-7; D remains ambiguous. The input for sequencing was PBMCs, taken 156 days after intestinal transplant. The sequence derives from a human patient who received an intestinal transplant, so some T cells may come from the graft donor. CDR3: CSVEGPNYEQYF. DNA of the CDR3: TGCAGCGTTGAAGGGCCCAACTACGAGCAGTACTTC.